This TCR beta chain was observed in a study of shared clonotypes between healthy human individuals. Study-wide findings and caveats: Generally, estimated richness proved larger in naive subsets than it did in memory subsets. Only blood was sampled; tissue repertoires likely differ.

Assay: immunoSEQ multiplex PCR; the TCRdb copy retains only in-frame clones and omits some. The sample has 2 million to 2.5 million clones; 95% are singletons. In the case of this clone: What it recognizes is unknown.

CD45RA+ naive and CD45RA-negative memory subsets were separated from CD4+ cells. Germline loops: CDR1 MDHEN, CDR2 SYDVKM. Trimming left V 3 bases short and J 4 bases short, with 25 bases between. This CDR3 region has 19 residues. The chain couples TRBV28 to TRBJ1-5; no clear D gene. Source material: naive CD4+ T cells sorted from blood. This sample's subset: CD45RA+ positively selected. The sequence derives from a man younger than 35 in good health. CDR3 bases: TGTGCCAGCAGTTTCCGGGCCGCCGGCCTTCTATTACAGAATCAGCCCCAGCATTTT. Protein: CASSFRAAGLLLQNQPQHF.